This record covers a single TCR beta chain. Its antigen specificity is not known. The library was prepared using the immunoSEQ multiplex PCR assay. The multiplex PCR relied on a mix of 60 forward primers for TCR Vbeta segments and 13 reverse primers for TCR Jbeta segments. The CDR3 region of rearranged TCR beta genes was amplified from genomic DNA by a multiplex PCR assay. The Illumina HiSeq System was used to sequence the amplified TCR beta libraries as 87-base-pair reads. For the original study's pipeline: A later analysis tallied 70 million to 100 million unique TCR beta chains across the 666 repertoires, and 10 million to 11 million of those chains were shared by two or more donors. To remove PCR and sequencing errors, raw reads were error-corrected and collapsed into unique sequences using a nearest-neighbor algorithm that merged closely related sequences. Alignment of CDR3 sequences to IMGT reference sequences was used to assign V, D and J gene segments. Each retained sequence needed at least a six-nucleotide match to both a V gene segment and a J gene segment. A rearrangement counted as productive if the CDR3 had no stop codons and remained in frame with V and J, and every other rearrangement counted as non-productive. Following IMGT convention, CDR3 was defined as the stretch from the second conserved V-encoded cysteine up to the conserved J-encoded phenylalanine. The earlier analysis of around 640 of the donors excluded sequences that lacked an unambiguous match to a single V gene segment. An earlier analysis of over 450 of the donors classified V segments as functional when productive rearrangements were above 56.7% and as segregating when the standard deviation between donors was above 5%. A statistical classification framework was built for diagnosing cytomegalovirus status from the catalog of TCR beta chain sequences. In a later analysis, TCR nucleotide sequences were compared against IMGT/GENE-DB human TR gene sequences so that V and J genes could be assigned. Using the TCRdist pipeline, a later analysis assigned CDR3 sequences along with most-parsimonious VDJ recombination scenarios. In a later analysis, every TCR beta chain was defined by the combination of its CDR3 amino acid sequence and its V-gene family, and reads without a unique V-gene family were dropped. In a later analysis, 450 to 600 highly shared, low-generation-probability nucleotide sequences were removed to address suspected cross-contamination and a sequencing artifact. In a later analysis, a clonal expansion index for each public chain was calculated from normalized within-repertoire ranks of inferred template counts. A later analysis computed generation probabilities with a VDJ recombination model fitted to out-of-frame rearrangements, and checked the results against IGoR. A later analysis scored TCR-TCR, TCR-HLA and TCR-CMV co-occurrence with hypergeometric tests, applying a repertoire-size bias correction to TCR pairs. False discovery rates were estimated in a later analysis by permuting HLA or CMV assignments 20 times. In a later analysis, co-occurring TCRs were grouped with DBSCAN, and TCRdist sequence similarity was added when clustering was performed within HLA-allele-positive subsets. Repertoires with fewer than 30,000 or more than 120,000 public chains, plus five repertoires with anomalous nucleotide sharing, were excluded from co-occurrence clustering. Held by TCRdb, this immuneACCESS table contains in-frame sequences only and omits some clones. Under half of the omission traces to an unresolved V gene where checked; the cause of the rest is unknown. V, J and clone size were drawn from that table, and D and trimming were deduced from the DNA. This sample's table contains approximately 200,000 clones. The leading ten clones occupy 0.65% to 0.75% of the sample.

This specimen comes from a study of cytomegalovirus exposure and HLA in healthy donors (dated by TCRdb to the late 2010s). For the wider study: An earlier analysis of roughly 500 of the donors reported approximately 280 Gb of sequence data and 117 million unique TCR beta sequences obtained from around 170 million T cells. Class I and class II HLA loci were covered by the typing at four-digit resolution. A later analysis re-analyzed previously published TCR beta repertoires from hundreds of donors and added high-resolution HLA genotyping to study TCR occurrence patterns. The study used immunosequencing to profile the T cell repertoires of about 670 subjects and linked those repertoires to cytomegalovirus serostatus. Of the 350 to 400 genotyped donors, 65% to 90% fell in the genetic ancestry cluster associated with self-reported Caucasian donors. An early release that covered roughly 600 HLA-typed donors contained about 300 gigabases of sequencing data and tens of millions of unique TCR sequences. Because of strong linkage in the cohort, 4 to 6 DR-DQ haplotypes were treated as single units for association and clustering. Donor age, sex, ethnicity and CMV serostatus were compiled together with the repertoire data. Typing coverage differed by locus: A, B, C, DRB1 and DQB1 were typed in roughly 629-630 donors, DQA1 in 500 to 550, DPA1 in around 600, and DPB1 in roughly 470. In a later genetic analysis, genome-wide SNP genotypes for 398 of the 666 donors were used, and that subset was treated as a discovery cohort. In an earlier analysis of more than 550 of the donors, high-throughput TCR beta sequencing was used to judge whether each TCR beta V gene segment behaved as functional or pseudogenic. Among 350 to 400 genotyped donors of the cohort, an average of 235,054 unique TCR beta nucleotide sequences were sequenced per donor, roughly a sixth of them non-productive. All discovery cohort repertoires had been generated using a single sequencing platform. The study was designed to test whether signatures of past pathogen exposure could be identified by cataloging public T cell receptors. Rather than drawing on any new phenotypic data, the later analysis identified candidate immune exposures from TCR beta sequences and the way those sequences occurred across donors. Along with the approximately 650-subject first cohort, a separate validation cohort of 120 different subjects was used. High-throughput TCR immunosequencing, statistical association of individual TCRs with disease status, and machine learning were combined to predict cytomegalovirus infection status.

Broader findings and caveats from the paper: Because HLA typing was unavailable for some donors at each locus, only the typed subset was used in association tests. In an earlier analysis of about 600 of the donors, most TCR beta V segments appeared in productive rearrangements about 87% or about 30% of the time, broadly matching IMGT annotations. Immune exposure information for the cohort was limited to CMV serostatus. According to a later analysis, parvovirus B19, influenza, CMV and Epstein-Barr virus appeared linked to several top co-occurrence clusters. Correlated functional status among segregating V segments might reflect linkage disequilibrium, but an unknown experimental factor could not be ruled out. A further reported finding was that TCR beta sequences accurately predicted the HLA-A and HLA-B alleles for most subjects in the first cohort. The authors suggested that the approach could potentially be extended to other disease states and immunological phenotypes. When HLA alleles, especially DR and DQ, strongly co-occurred, TCR associations were difficult to assign to individual alleles. An association between a missense DCLRE1C variant and V-gene and J-gene trimming of TCR beta chains was found in a later genetic analysis and replicated in an independent cohort. While some public TCRs were present in many individuals, most TCR sequences turned up only very rarely across donors. According to a later analysis, TCR association rates differed among HLA loci, with DRB1 alleles showing the most associated TCRs and HLA-C alleles showing the fewest. A later genetic analysis reported fewer N-insertions in productive TCRs among donors in an Asian-associated ancestry cluster than the roughly 700-donor mean. Most CMV-associated TCR beta chains appeared to be HLA-restricted in a later analysis, and the HLA associations seemed to be driven largely by CMV exposure. Sequencing depth was assumed to be roughly uniform across donors in the presence/absence analyses, though that assumption may not hold. At a false discovery rate of 0.05, a later analysis linked around 15,000 TCR beta sequences to specific HLA alleles. In both the original and validation cohorts, the classifier was reported to diagnose cytomegalovirus status with high specificity and sensitivity. A later analysis found that HLA-associated TCR beta chains were more clonally expanded and had lower generation probabilities than equally common non-associated chains. A group of highly shared sequence variants was considered likely to be a technical artifact of the sequencing pipeline. Seventeen rarely observed V segments, including chromosome 9 orphons, were excluded from the earlier analysis of a few hundred of the donors because counts were too low. Only TCR beta chains were sequenced in this cohort, and the absence of alpha or paired-chain data limited detectable features. In vitro tests confirmed that a few of the cytomegalovirus-associated TCR beta chains recognize cytomegalovirus antigens. The study listed approximately 150 TCR beta chains as associated with cytomegalovirus. Some IMGT-functional V segments, including TRBV6-2 and TRBV6-3, could not be told apart with the 87-base-pair reads, so those segments were excluded.

The cohort consisted of some 670 healthy bone marrow donors. All cohort members were sampled while nominally healthy, although unrecorded immune exposures were likely present. The donor was CMV seronegative and was included in the group of several hundred seronegative cohort members. A peripheral blood sample was collected from each donor, and TCR beta sequencing was performed on peripheral blood mononuclear cells. Genomic DNA extraction from the blood cell samples was performed with the Qiagen DNeasy Blood Extraction Kit. Clipping removes 5 bases from V and 5 bases from J, with 4 as the unmatched junction base count. From a lookup of the germline V gene, CDR1 and CDR2 are SGHRS and YFSETQ. Its CDR3 holds 14 amino acids, cysteine through phenylalanine. This entry keeps only the CDR3 DNA: 42 bases, framed from base 1.

The origin of this receptor is a boy aged 10-17 years in good health and CMV-seronegative. Input material: PBMCs. The chain employs TRBV5-1 and TRBJ1-4, with 9 central nucleotides matching TRBD1. CDR3 region: CASSRGTGNEKLFF. The base sequence is TGCGCCAGCAGTCGCGGGACAGGGAATGAAAAACTGTTTTTT.